This T cell receptor (beta chain) was obtained from a study of blood T cells in healthy people across ages. Caucasian, healthy and from Russia, the donors were aged between about 6 and 90. Note on this clonotype: Antigen: not known.

Losses at the gene ends were 2 bases for V and 0 bases for J; bases not matched to a gene: 1. Germline V gene sequence: CDR1 SEHNR, CDR2 FQNEAQ (reference sequence). The CDR3 is made up of 15 amino acids. For the second PCR, which ran for about 6 to 11 cycles, a sample-barcoded 5' primer and a J-beta primer mix were used. Unique molecular identifiers of 12 random nucleotides labeled each cDNA. Via MiXCR, TCRdb re-called the 5' RACE reads, giving one row per CDR3 protein. In the table there are about 570,000 distinct CDR3 sequences, 27% of which are singletons. Notes on the study in general: The unknown donor CMV status may have confounded expanded clonotype changes. Relative to aged donors, long-lived donors carried more naive CD4+ cells and displayed higher diversity.

This receptor was obtained from a woman in her 70s in good health. The V and J genes are TRBV7-9 and TRBJ1-1, with 9 bases lining up with TRBD1. Input material: blood. The CDR3, as DNA: TGTGCCAGCAGCTTAAGACAGGGGGTGAACACTGAAGCTTTCTTT. It codes for CASSLRQGVNTEAFF.